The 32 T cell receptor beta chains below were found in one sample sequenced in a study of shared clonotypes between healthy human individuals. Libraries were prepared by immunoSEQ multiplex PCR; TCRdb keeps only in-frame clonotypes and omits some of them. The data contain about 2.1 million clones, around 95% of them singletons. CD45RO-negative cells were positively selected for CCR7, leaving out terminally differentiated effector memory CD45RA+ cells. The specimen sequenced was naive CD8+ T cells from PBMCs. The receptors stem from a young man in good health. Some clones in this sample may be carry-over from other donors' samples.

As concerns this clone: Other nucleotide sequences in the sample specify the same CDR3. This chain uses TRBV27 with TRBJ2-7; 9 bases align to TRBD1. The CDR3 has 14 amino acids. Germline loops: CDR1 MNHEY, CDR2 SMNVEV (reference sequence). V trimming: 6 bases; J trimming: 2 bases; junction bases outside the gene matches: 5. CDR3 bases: TGTGCCAGCAGCCTGGACAGGGGTGCCTACGAGCAGTACTTC. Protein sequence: CASSLDRGAYEQYF.

The CDR3 DNA reads as TGTGCCAGCAGCCGAACAGGGGGCCAGGATGGCTACACCTTC. Its protein product is CASSRTGGQDGYTF. The chain recombines TRBV4-2 with TRBJ1-2; the match to TRBD1 covers 9 bases. This CDR3 spans 14 amino acids. Germline CDR1 is LGHNA and CDR2 is YNFKEQ. The junction had 6 bases not matched to a gene; V was cut back by 4 bases and J by 6 bases.

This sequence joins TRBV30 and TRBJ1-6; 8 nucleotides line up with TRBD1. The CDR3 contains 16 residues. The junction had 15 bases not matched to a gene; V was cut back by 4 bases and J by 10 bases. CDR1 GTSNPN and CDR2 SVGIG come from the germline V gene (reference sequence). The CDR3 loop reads CAWNLDRARGRSPLHF. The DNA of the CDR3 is TGTGCCTGGAACCTGGACAGGGCGAGGGGGAGGTCACCCCTCCACTTT.

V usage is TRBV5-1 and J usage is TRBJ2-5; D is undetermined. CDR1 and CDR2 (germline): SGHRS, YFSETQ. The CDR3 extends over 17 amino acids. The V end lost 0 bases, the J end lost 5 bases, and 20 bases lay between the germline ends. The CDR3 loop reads CASSLAEGRLEPETQYF. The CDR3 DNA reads TGCGCCAGCAGCTTGGCGGAAGGCAGGCTCGAACCGGAGACCCAGTACTTC.

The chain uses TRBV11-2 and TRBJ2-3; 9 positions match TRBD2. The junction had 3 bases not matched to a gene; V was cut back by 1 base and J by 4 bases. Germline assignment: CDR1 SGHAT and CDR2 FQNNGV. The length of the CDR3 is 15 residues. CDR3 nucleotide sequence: TGTGCCAGCAGCTTAGGCGGGAGGGCCTCAGATACGCAGTATTTT. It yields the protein CASSLGGRASDTQYF. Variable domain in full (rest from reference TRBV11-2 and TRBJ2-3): EAGVAQSPRYKIIEKRQSVAFWCNPISGHATLYWYQQILGQGPKLLIQFQNNGVVDDSQLPKDRFSAERLKGVDSTLKIQPAKLEDSAVYLCASSLGGRASDTQYFGPGTRLTVL.

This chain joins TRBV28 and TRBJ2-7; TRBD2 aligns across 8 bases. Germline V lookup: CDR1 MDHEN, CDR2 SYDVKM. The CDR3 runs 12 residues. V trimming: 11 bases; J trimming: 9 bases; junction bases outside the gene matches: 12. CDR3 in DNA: TGTGCCGTATGGGGCGGGGGGTATCTGCAGTACTTC. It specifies CAVWGGGYLQYF.

The CDR3 DNA is TGTGCCAGCAGCCCCGACAGGGGTTTTAACACTGAAGCTTTCTTT. Protein: CASSPDRGFNTEAFF. This rearrangement joins TRBV5-6 to TRBJ1-1; 8 bases match TRBD1. The V segment lost 4 bases and the J segment 2 bases; nucleotides outside the gene matches: 7. Looked up from germline, CDR1 is SGHDT and CDR2 is YYEEEE. The CDR3 has 15 residues.

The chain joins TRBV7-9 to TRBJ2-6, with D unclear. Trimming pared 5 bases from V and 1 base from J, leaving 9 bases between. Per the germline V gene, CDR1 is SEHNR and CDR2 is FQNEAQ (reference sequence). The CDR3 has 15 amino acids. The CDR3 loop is CASSPTASGANVLTF. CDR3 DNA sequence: TGTGCCAGCAGCCCCACTGCTTCTGGGGCCAACGTCCTGACTTTC. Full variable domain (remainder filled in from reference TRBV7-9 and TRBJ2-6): DTGVSQNPRHKITKRGQNVTFRCDPISEHNRLYWYRQTLGQGPEFLTYFQNEAQLEKSRLLSDRFSAERPKGSFSTLEIQRTEQGDSAMYLCASSPTASGANVLTFGAGSRLTVL.

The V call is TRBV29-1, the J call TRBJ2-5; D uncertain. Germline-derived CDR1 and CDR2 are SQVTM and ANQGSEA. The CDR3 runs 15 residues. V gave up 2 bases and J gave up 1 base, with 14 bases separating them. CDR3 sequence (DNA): TGCAGCGTTGAATTTCGCCAGACAATCCAAGAGACCCAGTACTTC. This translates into CSVEFRQTIQETQYF. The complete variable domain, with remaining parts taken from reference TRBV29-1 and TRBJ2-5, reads SAVISQKPSRDICQRGTSLTIQCQVDSQVTMMFWYRQQPGQSLTLIATANQGSEATYESGFVIDKFPISRPNLTFSTLTVSNMSPEDSSIYLCSVEFRQTIQETQYFGPGTRLLVL.

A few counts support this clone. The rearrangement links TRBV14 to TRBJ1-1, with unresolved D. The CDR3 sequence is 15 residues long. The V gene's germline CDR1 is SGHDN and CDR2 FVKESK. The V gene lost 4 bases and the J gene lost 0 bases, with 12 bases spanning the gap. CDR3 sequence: CASSPTTRMNTEAFF. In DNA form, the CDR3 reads TGTGCCAGCAGCCCAACGACGCGGATGAACACTGAAGCTTTCTTT.

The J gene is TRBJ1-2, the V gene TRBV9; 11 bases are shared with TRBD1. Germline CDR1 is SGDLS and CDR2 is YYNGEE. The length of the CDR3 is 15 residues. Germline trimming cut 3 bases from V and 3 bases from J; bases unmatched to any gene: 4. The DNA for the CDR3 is TGTGCCAGCAGCGGAGGACAGGGGGCGCACTATGGCTACACCTTC. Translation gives CASSGGQGAHYGYTF.

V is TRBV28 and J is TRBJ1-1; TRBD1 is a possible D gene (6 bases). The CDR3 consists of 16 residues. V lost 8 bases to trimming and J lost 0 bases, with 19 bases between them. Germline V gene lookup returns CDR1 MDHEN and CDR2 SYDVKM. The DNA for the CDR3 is TGTGCCAGCCGAAGAGGGGGGCGGGTGATGAACACTGAAGCTTTCTTT. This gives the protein CASRRGGRVMNTEAFF.

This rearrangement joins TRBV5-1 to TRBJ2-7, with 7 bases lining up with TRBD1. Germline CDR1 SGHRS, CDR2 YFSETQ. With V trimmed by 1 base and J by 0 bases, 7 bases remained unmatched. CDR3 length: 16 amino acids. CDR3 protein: CASSLTEQGHSYEQYF. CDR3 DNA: TGCGCCAGCAGCTTGACCGAACAGGGGCACTCCTACGAGCAGTACTTC. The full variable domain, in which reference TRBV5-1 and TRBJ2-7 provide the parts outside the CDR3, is KAGVTQTPRYLIKTRGQQVTLSCSPISGHRSVSWYQQTPGQGLQFLFEYFSETQRNKGNFPGRFSGRQFSNSRSEMNVSTLELGDSALYLCASSLTEQGHSYEQYFGPGTRLTVT.

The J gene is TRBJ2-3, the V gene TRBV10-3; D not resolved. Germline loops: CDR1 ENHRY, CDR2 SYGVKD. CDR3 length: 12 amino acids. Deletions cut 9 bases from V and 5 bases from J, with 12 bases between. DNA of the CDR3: TGTGCCATAAGGGCCTGGGGAGATACGCAGTATTTT. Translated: CAIRAWGDTQYF.

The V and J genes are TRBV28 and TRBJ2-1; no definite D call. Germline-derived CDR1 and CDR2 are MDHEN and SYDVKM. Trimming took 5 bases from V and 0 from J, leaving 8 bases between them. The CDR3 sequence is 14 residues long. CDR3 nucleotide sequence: TGTGCCAGCAGTCCAGTGAGCTCCTACAATGAGCAGTTCTTC. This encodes CASSPVSSYNEQFF.

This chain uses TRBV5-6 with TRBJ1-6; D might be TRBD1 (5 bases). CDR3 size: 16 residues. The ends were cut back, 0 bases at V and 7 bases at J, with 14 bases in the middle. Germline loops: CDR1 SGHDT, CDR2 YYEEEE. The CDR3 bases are TGTGCCAGCAGCTTGGCCTTGTCCTGGGGGAATTCACCCCTCCACTTT. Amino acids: CASSLALSWGNSPLHF.

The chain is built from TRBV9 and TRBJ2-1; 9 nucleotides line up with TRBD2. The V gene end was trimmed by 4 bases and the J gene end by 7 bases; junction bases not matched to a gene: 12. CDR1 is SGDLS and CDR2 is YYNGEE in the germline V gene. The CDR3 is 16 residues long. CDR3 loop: CASSSSGSGGRNEQFF. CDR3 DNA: TGTGCCAGCAGCAGTAGCGGGAGTGGGGGTAGGAATGAGCAGTTCTTC.

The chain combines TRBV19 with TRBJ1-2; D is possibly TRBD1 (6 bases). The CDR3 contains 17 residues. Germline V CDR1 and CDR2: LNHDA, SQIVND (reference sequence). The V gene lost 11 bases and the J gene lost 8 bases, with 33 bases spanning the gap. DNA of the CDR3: TGTGCCTCCGCCGAGCGAGGGCCGGGGGGCGCAGCTAGCGGCTACACCTTC. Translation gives CASAERGPGGAASGYTF.

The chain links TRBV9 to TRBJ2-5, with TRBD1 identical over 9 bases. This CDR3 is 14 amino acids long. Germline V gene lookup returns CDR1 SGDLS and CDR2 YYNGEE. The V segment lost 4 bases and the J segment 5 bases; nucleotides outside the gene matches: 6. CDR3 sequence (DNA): TGTGCCAGCAGCCGGGGACAGGGCGGGGAGACCCAGTACTTC. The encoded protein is CASSRGQGGETQYF.

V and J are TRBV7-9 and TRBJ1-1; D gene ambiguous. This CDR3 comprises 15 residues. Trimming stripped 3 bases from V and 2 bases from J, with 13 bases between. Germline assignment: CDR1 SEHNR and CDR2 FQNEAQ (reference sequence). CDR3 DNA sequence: TGTGCCAGCAGCTTTGTCGGCAACCATAACACTGAAGCTTTCTTT. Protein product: CASSFVGNHNTEAFF.

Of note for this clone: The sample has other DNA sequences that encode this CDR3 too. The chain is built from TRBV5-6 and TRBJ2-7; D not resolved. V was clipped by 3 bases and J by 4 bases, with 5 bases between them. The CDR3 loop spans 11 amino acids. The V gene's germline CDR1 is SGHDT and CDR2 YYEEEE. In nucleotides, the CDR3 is TGTGCCAGCAGCTCTGGTTACGAGCAGTACTTC. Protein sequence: CASSSGYEQYF.

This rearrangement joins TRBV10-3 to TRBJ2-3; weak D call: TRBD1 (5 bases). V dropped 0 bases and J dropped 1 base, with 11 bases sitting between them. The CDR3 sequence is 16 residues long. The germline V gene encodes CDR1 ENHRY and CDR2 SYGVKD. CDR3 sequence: CAISESQGSGTDTQYF. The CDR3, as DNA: TGTGCCATCAGTGAGTCTCAGGGATCGGGCACAGATACGCAGTATTTT.

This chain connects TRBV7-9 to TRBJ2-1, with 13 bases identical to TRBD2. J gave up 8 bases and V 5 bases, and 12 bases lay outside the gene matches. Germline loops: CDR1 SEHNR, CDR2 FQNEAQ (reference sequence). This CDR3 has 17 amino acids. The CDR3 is CASSPGTSGARPHEQFF. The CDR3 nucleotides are TGTGCCAGCAGCCCCGGGACTAGCGGGGCCAGACCGCATGAGCAGTTCTTC.

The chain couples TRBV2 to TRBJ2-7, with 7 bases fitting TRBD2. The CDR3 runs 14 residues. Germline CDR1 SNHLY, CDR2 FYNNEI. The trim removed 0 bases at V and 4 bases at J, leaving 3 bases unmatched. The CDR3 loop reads CASSEARELYEQYF. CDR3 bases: TGTGCCAGCAGTGAAGCGCGGGAGTTATACGAGCAGTACTTC.

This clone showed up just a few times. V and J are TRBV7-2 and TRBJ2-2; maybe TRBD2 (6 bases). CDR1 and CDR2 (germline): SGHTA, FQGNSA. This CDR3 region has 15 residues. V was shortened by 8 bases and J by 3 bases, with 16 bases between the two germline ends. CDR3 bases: TGTGCCAGCGAAAGTTGGGGCGGGGACACCGGGGAGCTGTTTTTT. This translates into CASESWGGDTGELFF.

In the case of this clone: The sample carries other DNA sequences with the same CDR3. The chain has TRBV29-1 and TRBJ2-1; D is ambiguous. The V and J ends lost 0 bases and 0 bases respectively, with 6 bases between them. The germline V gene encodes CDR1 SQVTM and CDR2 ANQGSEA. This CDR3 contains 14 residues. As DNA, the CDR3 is TGCAGCGTTGAAGATCGGGCCTCCTACAATGAGCAGTTCTTC. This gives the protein CSVEDRASYNEQFF.

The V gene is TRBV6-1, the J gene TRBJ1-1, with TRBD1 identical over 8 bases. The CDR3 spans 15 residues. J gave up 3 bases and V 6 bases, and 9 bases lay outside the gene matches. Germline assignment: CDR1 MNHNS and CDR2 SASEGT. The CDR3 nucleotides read TGTGCCAGCAGGAAAGCCTACAGGGGGGACACTGAAGCTTTCTTT. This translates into CASRKAYRGDTEAFF.

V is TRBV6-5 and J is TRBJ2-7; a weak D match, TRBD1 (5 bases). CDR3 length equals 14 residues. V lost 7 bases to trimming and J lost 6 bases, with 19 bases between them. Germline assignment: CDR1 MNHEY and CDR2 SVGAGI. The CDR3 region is CASIPARGLSEQYF. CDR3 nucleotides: TGTGCCAGCATCCCGGCTAGGGGATTGTCCGAGCAGTACTTC.

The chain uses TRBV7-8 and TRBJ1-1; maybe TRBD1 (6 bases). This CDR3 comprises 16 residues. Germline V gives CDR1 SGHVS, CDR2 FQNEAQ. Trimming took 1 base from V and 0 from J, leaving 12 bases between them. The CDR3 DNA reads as TGTGCCAGCAGCTTAGTACAGGGTAGTTTGAACACTGAAGCTTTCTTT. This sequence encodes CASSLVQGSLNTEAFF.

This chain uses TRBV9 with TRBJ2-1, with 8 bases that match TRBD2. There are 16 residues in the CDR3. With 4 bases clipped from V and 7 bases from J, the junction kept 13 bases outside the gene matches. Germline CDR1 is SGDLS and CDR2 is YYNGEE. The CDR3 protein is CASSSRGTSGLNEQFF. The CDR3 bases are TGTGCCAGCAGCTCCCGGGGCACTAGCGGACTGAATGAGCAGTTCTTC. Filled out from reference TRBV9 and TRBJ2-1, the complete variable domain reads DSGVTQTPKHLITATGQRVTLRCSPRSGDLSVYWYQQSLDQGLQFLIQYYNGEERAKGNILERFSAQQFPDLHSELNLSSLELGDSALYFCASSSRGTSGLNEQFFGPGTRLTVL.

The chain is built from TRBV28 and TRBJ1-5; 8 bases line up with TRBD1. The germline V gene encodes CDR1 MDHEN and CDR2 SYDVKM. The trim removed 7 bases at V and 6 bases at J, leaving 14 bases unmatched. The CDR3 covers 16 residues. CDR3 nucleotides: TGTGCCAGCAATACCGGGACAGGATTTTTATTTCAGCCCCAGCATTTT. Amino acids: CASNTGTGFLFQPQHF.

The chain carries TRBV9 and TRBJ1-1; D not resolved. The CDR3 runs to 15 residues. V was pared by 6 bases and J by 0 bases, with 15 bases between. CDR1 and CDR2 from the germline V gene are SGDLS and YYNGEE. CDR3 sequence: CASTPPPSLNTEAFF. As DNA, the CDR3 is TGTGCCAGCACCCCGCCACCCAGTCTGAACACTGAAGCTTTCTTT.